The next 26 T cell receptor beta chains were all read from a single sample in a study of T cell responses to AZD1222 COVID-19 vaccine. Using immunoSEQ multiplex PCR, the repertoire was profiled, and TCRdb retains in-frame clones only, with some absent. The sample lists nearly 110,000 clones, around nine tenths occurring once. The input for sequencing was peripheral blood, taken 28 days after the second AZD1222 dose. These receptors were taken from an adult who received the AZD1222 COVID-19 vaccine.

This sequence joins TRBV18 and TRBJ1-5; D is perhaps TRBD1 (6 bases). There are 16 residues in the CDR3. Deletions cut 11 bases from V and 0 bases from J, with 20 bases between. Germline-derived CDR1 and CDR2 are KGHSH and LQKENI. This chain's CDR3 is CAPRGGTGDSNQPQHF. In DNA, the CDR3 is TGTGCCCCGAGGGGGGGGACTGGGGATAGCAATCAGCCCCAGCATTTT.

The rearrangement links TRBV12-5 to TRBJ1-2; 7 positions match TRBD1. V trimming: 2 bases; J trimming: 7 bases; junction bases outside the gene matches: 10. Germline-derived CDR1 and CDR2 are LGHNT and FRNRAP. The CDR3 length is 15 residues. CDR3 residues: CASGLPQGDGGGYTF. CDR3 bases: TGTGCTAGTGGTTTGCCTCAGGGGGATGGTGGTGGCTACACCTTC.

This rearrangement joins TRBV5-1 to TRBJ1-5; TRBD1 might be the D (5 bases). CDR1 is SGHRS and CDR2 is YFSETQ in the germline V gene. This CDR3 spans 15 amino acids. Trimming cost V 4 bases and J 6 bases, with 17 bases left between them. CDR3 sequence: CASSLAGARSQPQHF. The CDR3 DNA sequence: TGCGCCAGCAGCCTCGCCGGGGCGCGGAGTCAGCCCCAGCATTTT.

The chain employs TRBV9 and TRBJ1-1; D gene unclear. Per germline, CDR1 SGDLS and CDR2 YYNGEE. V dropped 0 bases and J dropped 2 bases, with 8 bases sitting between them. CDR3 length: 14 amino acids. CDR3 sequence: CASSVGAANTEAFF. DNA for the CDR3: TGTGCCAGCAGCGTAGGGGCGGCAAACACTGAAGCTTTCTTT.

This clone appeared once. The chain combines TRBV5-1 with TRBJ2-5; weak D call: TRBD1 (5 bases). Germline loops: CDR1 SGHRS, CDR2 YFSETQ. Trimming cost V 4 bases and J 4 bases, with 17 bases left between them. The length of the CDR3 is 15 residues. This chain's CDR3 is CASSLDPAGRETQYF. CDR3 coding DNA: TGCGCCAGCAGCCTGGACCCGGCAGGGCGAGAGACCCAGTACTTC.

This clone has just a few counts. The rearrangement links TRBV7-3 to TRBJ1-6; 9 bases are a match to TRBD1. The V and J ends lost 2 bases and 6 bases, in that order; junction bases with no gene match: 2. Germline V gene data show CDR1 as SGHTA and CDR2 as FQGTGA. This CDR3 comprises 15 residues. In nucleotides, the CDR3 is TGTGCCAGCAGCTTAGGGACAGGGACTAATTCACCCCTCCACTTT. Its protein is CASSLGTGTNSPLHF.

CDR3 DNA sequence: TGTGCCAGCAGCTTAGCCTTCACTAGCGGGGGGCTTTACAATGAGCAGTTCTTC. Its translation is CASSLAFTSGGLYNEQFF. This sequence joins TRBV7-2 and TRBJ2-1; 12 bases are shared with TRBD2. Germline V gene lookup returns CDR1 SGHTA and CDR2 FQGNSA. Losses at the gene ends were 0 bases for V and 4 bases for J; bases not matched to a gene: 7. The CDR3 is 18 amino acids.

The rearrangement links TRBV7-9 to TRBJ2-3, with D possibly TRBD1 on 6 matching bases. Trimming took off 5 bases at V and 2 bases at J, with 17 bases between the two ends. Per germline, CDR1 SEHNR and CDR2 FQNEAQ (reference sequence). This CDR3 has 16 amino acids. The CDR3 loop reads CASSPFFGQYTDTQYF. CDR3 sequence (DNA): TGTGCCAGCAGCCCCTTCTTCGGACAGTACACAGATACGCAGTATTTT.

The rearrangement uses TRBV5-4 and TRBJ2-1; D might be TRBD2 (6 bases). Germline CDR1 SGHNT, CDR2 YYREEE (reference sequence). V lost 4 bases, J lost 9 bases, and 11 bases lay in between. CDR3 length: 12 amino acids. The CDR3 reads CASSPAGREQFF. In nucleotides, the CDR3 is TGTGCCAGCAGCCCCGCGGGGCGTGAGCAGTTCTTC.

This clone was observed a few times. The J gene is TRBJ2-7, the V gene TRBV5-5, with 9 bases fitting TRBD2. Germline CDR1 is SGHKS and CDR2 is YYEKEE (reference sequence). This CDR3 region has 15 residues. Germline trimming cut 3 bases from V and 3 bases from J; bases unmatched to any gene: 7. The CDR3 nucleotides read TGTGCCAGCAGCTCGACTAGCGGAGATCGCTACGAGCAGTACTTC. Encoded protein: CASSSTSGDRYEQYF.

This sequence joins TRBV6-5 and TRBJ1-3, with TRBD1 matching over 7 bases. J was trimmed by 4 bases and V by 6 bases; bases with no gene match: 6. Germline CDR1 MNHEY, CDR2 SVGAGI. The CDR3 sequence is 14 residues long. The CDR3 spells CASRSQGLGNTIYF. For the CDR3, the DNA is TGTGCCAGCAGGTCACAGGGGCTAGGAAACACCATATATTTT.

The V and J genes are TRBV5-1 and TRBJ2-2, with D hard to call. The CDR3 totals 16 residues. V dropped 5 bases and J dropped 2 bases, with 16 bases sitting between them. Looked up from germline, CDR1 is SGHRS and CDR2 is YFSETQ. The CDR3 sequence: CASSLESGVNTGELFF. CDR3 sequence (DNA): TGCGCCAGCAGTTTAGAGTCAGGTGTAAACACCGGGGAGCTGTTTTTT.

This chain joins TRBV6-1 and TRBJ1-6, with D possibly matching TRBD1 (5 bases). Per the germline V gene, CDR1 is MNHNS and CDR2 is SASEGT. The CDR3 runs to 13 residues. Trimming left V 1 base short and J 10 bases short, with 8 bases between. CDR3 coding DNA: TGTGCCAGCAGTGAAGGGGGCCAATCACCCCTCCACTTT. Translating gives CASSEGGQSPLHF.

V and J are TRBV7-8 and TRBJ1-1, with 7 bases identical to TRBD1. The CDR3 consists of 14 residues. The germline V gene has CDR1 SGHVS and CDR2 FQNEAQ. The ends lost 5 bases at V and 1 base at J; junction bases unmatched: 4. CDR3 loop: CASSPDRTNTEAFF. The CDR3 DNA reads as TGTGCCAGCAGCCCGGACAGGACGAACACTGAAGCTTTCTTT.

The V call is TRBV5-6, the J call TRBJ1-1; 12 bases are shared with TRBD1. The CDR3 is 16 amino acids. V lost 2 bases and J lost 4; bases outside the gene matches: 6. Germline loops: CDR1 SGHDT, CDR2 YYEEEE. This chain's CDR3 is CASSFRDRGPSTEAFF. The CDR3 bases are TGTGCCAGCAGCTTCCGGGACAGGGGGCCGAGCACTGAAGCTTTCTTT.

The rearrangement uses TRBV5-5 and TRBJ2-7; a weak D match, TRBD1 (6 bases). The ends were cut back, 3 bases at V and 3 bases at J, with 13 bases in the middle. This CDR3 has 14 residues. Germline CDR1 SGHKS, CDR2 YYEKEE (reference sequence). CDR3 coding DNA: TGTGCCAGCAGCTGGAGACAGGCTGACTACGAGCAGTACTTC. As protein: CASSWRQADYEQYF.

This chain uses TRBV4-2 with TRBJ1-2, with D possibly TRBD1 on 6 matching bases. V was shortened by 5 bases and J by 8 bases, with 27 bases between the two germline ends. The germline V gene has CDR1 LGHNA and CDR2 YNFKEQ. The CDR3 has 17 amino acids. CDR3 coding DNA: TGTGCCAGCAGCGAGCCGGCGGACAGCCCGTTGTTGGAGGGCTACACCTTC. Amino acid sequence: CASSEPADSPLLEGYTF.

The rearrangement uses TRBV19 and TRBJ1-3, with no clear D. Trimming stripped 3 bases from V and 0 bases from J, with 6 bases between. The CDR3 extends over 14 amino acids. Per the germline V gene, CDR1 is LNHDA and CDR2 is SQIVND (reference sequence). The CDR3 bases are TGTGCCAGTAGTATTCTGGGCTCTGGAAACACCATATATTTT. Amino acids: CASSILGSGNTIYF.

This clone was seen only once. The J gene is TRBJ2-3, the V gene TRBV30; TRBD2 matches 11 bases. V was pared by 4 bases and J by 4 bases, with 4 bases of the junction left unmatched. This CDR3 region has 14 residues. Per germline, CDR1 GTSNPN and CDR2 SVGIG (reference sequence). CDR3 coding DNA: TGTGCCTGGACCCTAGCGGGGGGTGCAGATACGCAGTATTTT. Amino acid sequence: CAWTLAGGADTQYF.

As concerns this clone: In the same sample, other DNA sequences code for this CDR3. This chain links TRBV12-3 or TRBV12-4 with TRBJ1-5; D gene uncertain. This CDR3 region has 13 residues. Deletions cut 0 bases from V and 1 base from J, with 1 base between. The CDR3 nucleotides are TGTGCCAGCAGTTTAGCCAGCAATCAGCCCCAGCATTTT. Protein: CASSLASNQPQHF.

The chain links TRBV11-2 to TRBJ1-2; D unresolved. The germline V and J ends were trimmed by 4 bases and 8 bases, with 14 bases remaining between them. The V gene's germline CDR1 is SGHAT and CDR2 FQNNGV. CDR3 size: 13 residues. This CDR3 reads CASSSGVYRGYTF. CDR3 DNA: TGTGCCAGCAGCTCCGGGGTCTATAGAGGCTACACCTTC.

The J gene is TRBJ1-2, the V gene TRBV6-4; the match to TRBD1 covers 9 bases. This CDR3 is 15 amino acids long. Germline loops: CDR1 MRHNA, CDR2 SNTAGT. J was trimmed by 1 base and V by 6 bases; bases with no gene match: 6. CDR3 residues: CASSPGQGYNYGYTF. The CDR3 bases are TGTGCCAGCAGCCCGGGACAGGGATATAACTATGGCTACACCTTC.

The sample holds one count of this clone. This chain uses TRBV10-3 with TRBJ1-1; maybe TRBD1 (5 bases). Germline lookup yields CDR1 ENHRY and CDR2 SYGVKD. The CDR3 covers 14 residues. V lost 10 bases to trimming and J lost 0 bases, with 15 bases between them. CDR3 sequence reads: CATISVGVNTEAFF. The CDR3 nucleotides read TGTGCCACGATATCTGTGGGGGTGAACACTGAAGCTTTCTTT.

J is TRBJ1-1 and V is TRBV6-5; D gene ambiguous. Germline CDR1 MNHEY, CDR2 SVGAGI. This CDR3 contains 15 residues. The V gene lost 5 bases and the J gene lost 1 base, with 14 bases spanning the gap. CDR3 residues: CASSPAEFWNTEAFF. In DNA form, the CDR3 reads TGTGCCAGCAGTCCCGCGGAGTTTTGGAACACTGAAGCTTTCTTT.

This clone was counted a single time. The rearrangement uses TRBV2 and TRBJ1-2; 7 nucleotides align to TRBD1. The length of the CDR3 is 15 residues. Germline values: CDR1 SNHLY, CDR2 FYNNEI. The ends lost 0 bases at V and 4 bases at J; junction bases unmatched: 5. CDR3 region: CASSEAADRSYGYTF. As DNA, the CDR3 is TGTGCCAGCAGTGAAGCCGCGGACAGGTCCTATGGCTACACCTTC.

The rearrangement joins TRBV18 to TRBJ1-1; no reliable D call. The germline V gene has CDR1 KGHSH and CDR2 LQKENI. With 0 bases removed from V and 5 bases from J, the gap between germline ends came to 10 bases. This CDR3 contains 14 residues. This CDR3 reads CASSPPATTTEAFF. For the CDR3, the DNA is TGTGCCAGCTCACCACCGGCGACCACTACTGAAGCTTTCTTT.